These 15 T cell receptor beta chains were sequenced from one sample in a study of T cell repertoires in aging, cancer and after chemotherapy. TCR beta rearrangements were amplified from peripheral blood genomic DNA. Multiplex touch-down PCR with TRB-A/B primers amplified rearranged V-D-J TRB sequences. TCRdb processed the multiplex PCR reads anew with MiXCR; each CDR3 protein has one entry. The sample has some 1,000 distinct CDR3 sequences, around 32% seen once. The sample comprised blood. These receptors all stem from a human donor with a solid tumor.

This clonotype was seen a few times. The chain combines TRBV13 with TRBJ2-7; TRBD1 matches at 7 bases. The V gene end was trimmed by 5 bases and the J gene end by 0 bases; junction bases not matched to a gene: 7. CDR1 and CDR2 (germline): PRHDT, FYEKMQ (reference sequence). This CDR3 spans 15 amino acids. CDR3 in DNA: TGTGCCAGCAGCGTTACAGGGGCTAGCTCCTACGAGCAGTACTTC. It specifies CASSVTGASSYEQYF.

The V and J genes are TRBV7-9 and TRBJ1-1; 7 bases line up with TRBD1. This CDR3 spans 14 amino acids. The germline gives CDR1 SEHNR, CDR2 FQNEAQ (reference sequence). V shed 4 bases and J 3 bases; nucleotides not matched to a gene: 5. CDR3 sequence: CASSSTTGYTEAFF. Here the CDR3 DNA reads TGTGCCAGCAGCTCTACGACAGGGTACACTGAAGCTTTCTTT.

By share, this clonotype ranks as large. The genes are TRBV29-1 and TRBJ1-2, with a possible D match to TRBD1 (5 bases). The CDR3 spans 14 residues. V was cut by 3 bases and J by 4 bases, with 15 bases left in between. Germline V gene data show CDR1 as SQVTM and CDR2 as ANQGSEA. The CDR3 DNA sequence: TGCAGCGTTGACACCAGGGAGGTACGCTATGGCTACACCTTC. Translating it yields CSVDTREVRYGYTF.

This chain links TRBV7-3 with TRBJ2-2; D is uncertain. The CDR3 consists of 16 residues. CDR1 and CDR2 (germline): SGHTA, FQGTGA. Trimming left V 2 bases short and J 5 bases short, with 15 bases between. CDR3 residues: CASSLAYPPGTGELFF. CDR3 coding DNA: TGTGCCAGCAGCTTAGCGTACCCTCCGGGTACCGGGGAGCTGTTTTTT.

This sequence joins TRBV28 and TRBJ2-5; D possibly corresponds to TRBD1 (6 bases). V was trimmed by 6 bases and J by 2 bases, leaving 10 bases between them. CDR3 length equals 13 residues. Germline-derived CDR1 and CDR2 are MDHEN and SYDVKM. The CDR3 loop reads CASSRQVQETQYF. CDR3 bases: TGTGCCAGCAGCAGACAGGTTCAAGAGACCCAGTACTTC.

This clonotype was recorded a few times. The chain combines TRBV6-5 with TRBJ2-5; TRBD1 agrees at 8 bases. The CDR3 extends over 17 amino acids. J was trimmed by 5 bases and V by 1 base; bases with no gene match: 12. Germline-derived CDR1 and CDR2 are MNHEY and SVGAGI. CDR3 nucleotide sequence: TGTGCCAGCAGTTACTGGGCACCCCAGGGGGCGGGGGAGACCCAGTACTTC. This gives the protein CASSYWAPQGAGETQYF.

The genes are TRBV27 and TRBJ1-4; 7 bases agree with TRBD1. Germline loops: CDR1 MNHEY, CDR2 SMNVEV (reference sequence). V shed 5 bases and J 7 bases; nucleotides not matched to a gene: 7. The CDR3 totals 14 residues. In DNA, the CDR3 is TGTGCCAGCAGTACCAACCGGGACAGTGAAAAACTGTTTTTT. It codes for CASSTNRDSEKLFF.

This clonotype was counted a few times. The chain uses TRBV6-2 or TRBV6-3 and TRBJ1-1; 8 bases are shared with TRBD1. Unmatched junction bases numbered 8, after V lost 4 bases and J lost 1 base. This CDR3 has 16 amino acids. Per the germline V gene, CDR1 is MNHEY and CDR2 is SVGEGT. The CDR3 coding sequence is TGTGCCAGCAGTTCCCCCAGGGGGCGGGGGAACACTGAAGCTTTCTTT. Amino acid sequence: CASSSPRGRGNTEAFF.

This clonotype counts as medium-sized (0.01 to 0.1%). The genes are TRBV20-1 and TRBJ2-7; 7 bases align to TRBD1. The trim removed 2 bases at V and 2 bases at J, leaving 3 bases unmatched. The V gene's germline CDR1 is DFQATT and CDR2 SNEGSKA (reference sequence). The CDR3 covers 13 residues. This CDR3 reads CSARTGVTYEQYF. The CDR3 DNA reads as TGCAGTGCTAGAACAGGGGTCACCTACGAGCAGTACTTC.

The chain recombines TRBV20-1 with TRBJ1-1; the D is unclear. Trimming shortened V by 6 bases and J by 1 base, and 9 bases separated the two germline ends. Germline CDR1 DFQATT, CDR2 SNEGSKA (reference sequence). This CDR3 contains 12 residues. The DNA of the CDR3 is TGCAGTGCCGCCTCCCAGAACACTGAAGCTTTCTTT. Translation gives CSAASQNTEAFF.

The V and J genes are TRBV10-3 and TRBJ2-3, with TRBD2 as a possible D gene (5 bases). CDR3 length equals 13 residues. CDR1 ENHRY and CDR2 SYGVKD come from the germline V gene. The V end lost 6 bases, the J end lost 4 bases, and 11 bases lay between the germline ends. The CDR3 DNA reads TGTGCCATCAGCCTCGGGGTAGCAGATACGCAGTATTTT. Amino acids: CAISLGVADTQYF.

The chain recombines TRBV6-5 with TRBJ1-6; 7 bases are a match to TRBD1. Per the germline V gene, CDR1 is MNHEY and CDR2 is SVGAGI. The junction had 5 bases not matched to a gene; V was cut back by 4 bases and J by 2 bases. The CDR3 is 16 residues long. The CDR3 DNA is TGTGCCAGCAGTTTAGGGACAGCAACCTATAATTCACCCCTCCACTTT. Its translation: CASSLGTATYNSPLHF.

The rearrangement links TRBV15 to TRBJ1-2, with unresolved D. The length of the CDR3 is 12 residues. Germline V gene lookup returns CDR1 LNHNV and CDR2 YYDKDF (reference sequence). The V end was cut by 3 bases, the J end by 4 bases, with 6 bases between. As DNA, the CDR3 is TGTGCCACCAGCAGGCGGTCCTATGGCTACACCTTC. Translated: CATSRRSYGYTF.

This clonotype was detected a few times. This sequence joins TRBV12-3 or TRBV12-4 and TRBJ2-7, with D perhaps TRBD1 (6 bases). The CDR3 loop spans 16 amino acids. Between the trimmed V and J ends, which lost 6 bases and 2 bases, there was a span of 20 bases. CDR3 sequence: CASRKGPRAGAYEQYF. The CDR3 coding sequence is TGTGCCAGCAGGAAGGGCCCCCGGGCAGGGGCCTACGAGCAGTACTTC.

This clonotype occurred once. The genes are TRBV19 and TRBJ1-1; D is undetermined. The V end was cut by 5 bases, the J end by 2 bases, with 15 bases between. CDR1 and CDR2 from the germline V gene are LNHDA and SQIVND (reference sequence). This CDR3 is 15 amino acids long. CDR3 residues: CASSHRPMINTEAFF. The CDR3 DNA reads as TGTGCCAGTAGTCACCGGCCGATGATAAACACTGAAGCTTTCTTT.